This T cell receptor beta chain was captured in a study of human T cells and chemical hapten exposure. One entry per CDR3 protein results from TCRdb running MiXCR on the RACE reads. Of about 84,000 distinct CDR3 sequences listed, more than 9% were seen once; the top ten hold about 5%. Time point meaning: patch test 2, 6 weeks after DPC sensitization. Noted treatment: therapeutic diphenylcyclopropenone sensitization with weekly scalp DPC. V lost 0 bases, J lost 0 bases, and 5 bases stayed unmatched. In germline, CDR1 is DFQATT, CDR2 SNEGSKA (reference sequence). The CDR3 loop spans 16 amino acids. This TCR came from a woman aged 45-65 years with alopecia areata. Some clones in this sample may be carry-over from other donors' samples. The sequencing here drew on whole blood, taken in connection with sensitization to the hapten diphenylcyclopropenone (DPC). This sequence joins TRBV20-1 and TRBJ1-5, with TRBD1 identical over 7 bases. Here the CDR3 reads CSARDPQGNSNQPQHF. Here the CDR3 DNA reads TGCAGTGCTAGAGATCCACAGGGGAATAGCAATCAGCCCCAGCATTTT.